This section outlines one T cell receptor beta chain sequence together with its context. The V end was cut by 4 bases, the J end by 6 bases, with 12 bases between. Per the germline V gene, CDR1 is LGHDT and CDR2 is YNNKEL (reference sequence). The length of the CDR3 is 14 residues. TCRdb keeps only in-frame clones here, not all; method: immunoSEQ multiplex PCR. The top ten hold 1% to 1.3% of the sample, which has about 430,000 clones, around 89% seen once. The sample comes from a study of blood T cell repertoires in COVID-19. Study at large: The United States, Italy and Spain provided the acute and convalescent COVID-19 samples.

The material sequenced was PBMCs or T cells enriched from blood (not recorded which). V and J are TRBV3-1 (or the pseudogene TRBV3-2) and TRBJ2-2, with TRBD1 as a possible D gene (6 bases). The sequence derives from a man aged 25-45 years who had recovered from COVID-19. CDR3 bases: TGTGCCAGCAGCCCACCGACAGGCCCCGGGGAGCTGTTTTTT. Encoded protein: CASSPPTGPGELFF.